The clone carrying this TCR beta chain was picked up a small number of times. Antigen specificity is unknown. The data stem from a study of T cells in Graves' hyperthyroidism and ophthalmopathy. What was amplified from RNA transcripts were TCR beta CDR3 regions. Primed by the HTBI set, a first-round RT-PCR was run on the TCR CDR3. TCRdb ran MiXCR on the multiplex PCR reads and lists one entry per CDR3 protein. The table records approximately 590,000 distinct CDR3 sequences, around 45% of them present only once. No progression to ophthalmopathy during 18 months of follow-up defined stable disease. Newly diagnosed hyperthyroidism, duration under 2 months, in patients aged 18 to 65. Study findings and constraints: The model foresaw ophthalmopathy a median around 6 months prior to onset. A model of 13 V-J pairs discriminated ophthalmopathy from stable hyperthyroidism.

The specimen was peripheral blood or thyroid tissue (not recorded which). This TCR came from a woman aged 18-35 years with Graves' hyperthyroidism.

The CDR3 loop is CASSSPFGTGGYYEQYF. As DNA, the CDR3 is TGTGCCAGCAGTTCTCCCTTTGGGACAGGGGGCTATTACGAGCAGTACTTC. The J gene is TRBJ2-7, the V gene TRBV14, with 12 bases fitting TRBD1. This CDR3 has 17 residues. V dropped 6 bases and J dropped 4; count of bases not matched to a gene: 13. CDR1 is SGHDN, CDR2 FVKESK, per germline.